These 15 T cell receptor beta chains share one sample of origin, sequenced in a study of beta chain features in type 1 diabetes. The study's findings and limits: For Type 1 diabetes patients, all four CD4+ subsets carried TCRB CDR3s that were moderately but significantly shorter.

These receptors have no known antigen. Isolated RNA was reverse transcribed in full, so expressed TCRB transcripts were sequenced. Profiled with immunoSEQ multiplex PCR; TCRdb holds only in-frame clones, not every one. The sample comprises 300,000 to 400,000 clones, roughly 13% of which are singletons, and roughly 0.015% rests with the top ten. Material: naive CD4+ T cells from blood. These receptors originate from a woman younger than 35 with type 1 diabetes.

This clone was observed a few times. The CDR3 is CASSPDLTGTEAFF. The CDR3 DNA reads TGTGCCAGCAGCCCCGACCTAACGGGCACTGAAGCTTTCTTT. The chain employs TRBV7-2 and TRBJ1-1; D unresolved. The CDR3 sequence is 14 residues long. The germline V and J ends were trimmed by 5 bases and 4 bases, with 14 bases remaining between them. CDR1 SGHTA and CDR2 FQGNSA come from the germline V gene.

The CDR3 DNA sequence: TGCAGCGTTGAATTGGACAGGCCCATGAACACTGAAGCTTTCTTT. This sequence encodes CSVELDRPMNTEAFF. The V gene is TRBV29-1, the J gene TRBJ1-1; 7 nucleotides match TRBD1. The CDR3 runs to 15 residues. Germline lookup yields CDR1 SQVTM and CDR2 ANQGSEA. V was clipped by 2 bases and J by 0 bases; unmatched bases: 6.

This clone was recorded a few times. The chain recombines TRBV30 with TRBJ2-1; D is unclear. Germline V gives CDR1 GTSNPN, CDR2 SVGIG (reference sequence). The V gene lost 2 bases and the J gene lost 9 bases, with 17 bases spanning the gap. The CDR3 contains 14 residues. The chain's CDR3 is CAWSQFGAFPEQFF. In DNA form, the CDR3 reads TGTGCCTGGAGTCAGTTTGGAGCTTTCCCTGAGCAGTTCTTC.

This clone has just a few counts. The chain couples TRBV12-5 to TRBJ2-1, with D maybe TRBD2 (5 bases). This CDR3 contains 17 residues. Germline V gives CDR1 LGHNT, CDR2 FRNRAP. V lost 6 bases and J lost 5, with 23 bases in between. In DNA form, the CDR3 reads TGTGCTAGTGGCCTCCGGGGTTGGGGTGAGCCCAACAATGAGCAGTTCTTC. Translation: CASGLRGWGEPNNEQFF.

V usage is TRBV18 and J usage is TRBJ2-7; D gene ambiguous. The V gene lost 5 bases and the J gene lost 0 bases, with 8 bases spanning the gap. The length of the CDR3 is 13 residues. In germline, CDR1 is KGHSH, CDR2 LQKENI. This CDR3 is CASSSASSYEQYF. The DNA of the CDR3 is TGTGCCAGCTCAAGTGCTAGCTCCTACGAGCAGTACTTC.

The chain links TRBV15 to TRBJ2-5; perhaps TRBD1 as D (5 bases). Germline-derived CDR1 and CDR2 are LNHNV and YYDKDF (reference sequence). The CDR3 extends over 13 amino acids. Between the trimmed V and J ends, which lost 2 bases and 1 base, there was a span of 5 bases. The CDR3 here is CATSRQGQETQYF. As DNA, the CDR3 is TGTGCCACCAGCAGACAGGGCCAAGAGACCCAGTACTTC.

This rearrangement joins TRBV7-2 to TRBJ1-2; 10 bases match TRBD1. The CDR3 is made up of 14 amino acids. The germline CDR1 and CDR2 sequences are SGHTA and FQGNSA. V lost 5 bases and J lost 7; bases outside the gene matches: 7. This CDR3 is CASSHLRDRGGYTF. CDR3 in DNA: TGTGCCAGCAGCCACCTCCGGGACAGGGGTGGCTACACCTTC.

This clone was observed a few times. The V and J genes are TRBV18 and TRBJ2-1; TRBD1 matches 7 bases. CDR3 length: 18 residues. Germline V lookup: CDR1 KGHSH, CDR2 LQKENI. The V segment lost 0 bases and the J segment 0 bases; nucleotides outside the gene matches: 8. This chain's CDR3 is CASSPPGKGQSSYNEQFF. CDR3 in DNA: TGTGCCAGCTCACCACCGGGAAAGGGACAGAGCTCCTACAATGAGCAGTTCTTC.

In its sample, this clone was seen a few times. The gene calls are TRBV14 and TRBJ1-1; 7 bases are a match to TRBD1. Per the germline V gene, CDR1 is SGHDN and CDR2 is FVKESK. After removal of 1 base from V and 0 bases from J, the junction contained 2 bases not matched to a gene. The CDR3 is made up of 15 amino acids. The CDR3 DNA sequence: TGTGCCAGCAGCCAAGGGGACAGACTGAACACTGAAGCTTTCTTT. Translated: CASSQGDRLNTEAFF.

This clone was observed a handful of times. The CDR3 protein is CSVGGRFTDTQYF. The CDR3 nucleotides read TGCAGCGTAGGGGGCCGATTCACAGATACGCAGTATTTT. This chain uses TRBV29-1 with TRBJ2-3; 7 bases are a match to TRBD1. With V trimmed by 6 bases and J by 2 bases, 5 bases remained unmatched. The germline V gene has CDR1 SQVTM and CDR2 ANQGSEA. The CDR3 covers 13 residues.

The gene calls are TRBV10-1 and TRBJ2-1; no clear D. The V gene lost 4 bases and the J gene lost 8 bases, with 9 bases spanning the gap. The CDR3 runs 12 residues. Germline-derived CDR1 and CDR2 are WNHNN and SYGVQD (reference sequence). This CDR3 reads CASSGKADEQFF. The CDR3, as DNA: TGCGCCAGCAGTGGAAAGGCGGATGAGCAGTTCTTC.

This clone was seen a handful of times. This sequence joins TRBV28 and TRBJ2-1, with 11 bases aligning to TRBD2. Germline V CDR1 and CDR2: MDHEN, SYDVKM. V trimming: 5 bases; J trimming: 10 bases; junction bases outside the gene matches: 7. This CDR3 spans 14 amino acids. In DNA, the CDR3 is TGTGCCAGCAGTGGGACTAGCGGTTTGGGGGAGCAGTTCTTC. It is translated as CASSGTSGLGEQFF.

CDR3 sequence reads: CASSPRLTGATNEKLFF. CDR3 coding DNA: TGTGCCAGCTCACCCCGCCTCACAGGGGCGACTAATGAAAAACTGTTTTTT. This chain uses TRBV18 with TRBJ1-4; TRBD1 aligns across 7 bases. Looked up from germline, CDR1 is KGHSH and CDR2 is LQKENI. J was trimmed by 2 bases and V by 3 bases; bases with no gene match: 9. CDR3 length equals 17 residues. Together with reference TRBV18 and TRBJ1-4, the CDR3 gives the full variable domain: NAGVMQNPRHLVRRRGQEARLRCSPMKGHSHVYWYRQLPEEGLKFMVYLQKENIIDESGMPKERFSAEFPKEGPSILRIQQVVRGDSAAYFCASSPRLTGATNEKLFFGSGTQLSVL.

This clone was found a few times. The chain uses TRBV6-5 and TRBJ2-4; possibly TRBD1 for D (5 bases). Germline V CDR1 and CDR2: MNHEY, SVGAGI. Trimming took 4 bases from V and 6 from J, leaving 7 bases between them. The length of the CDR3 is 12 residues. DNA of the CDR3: TGTGCCAGCAGTTCAGGGTCAAACATTCAGTACTTC. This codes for CASSSGSNIQYF.

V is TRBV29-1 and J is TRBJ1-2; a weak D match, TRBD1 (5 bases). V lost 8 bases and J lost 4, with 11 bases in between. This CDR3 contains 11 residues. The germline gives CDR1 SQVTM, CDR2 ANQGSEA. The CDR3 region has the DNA TGCAGCTCCTGGGGCACCTATGGCTACACCTTC. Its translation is CSSWGTYGYTF.